This entry lists 17 T cell receptor beta chains sequenced from one sample in a study of memory B cells and T cells in multiple sclerosis. Produced via immunoSEQ multiplex PCR; TCRdb's table is partial and in-frame only. The table has roughly 14,000 clones, approximately 70% seen once. Material for sequencing was memory (CD45RO+) CD4+ T cells from blood. These receptors were collected from a human donor with multiple sclerosis.

The chain has TRBV6-1 and TRBJ2-7; tentatively, D is TRBD1 (5 bases). The length of the CDR3 is 13 residues. Germline-derived CDR1 and CDR2 are MNHNS and SASEGT. Trimming shortened V by 4 bases and J by 6 bases, and 13 bases separated the two germline ends. The CDR3 coding sequence is TGTGCCAGCAGTGTACAGGTCTCCCTCGAGCAGTACTTC. Protein sequence: CASSVQVSLEQYF.

The chain has TRBV5-1 and TRBJ1-1; D may be TRBD1 (6 bases). CDR1 SGHRS and CDR2 YFSETQ come from the germline V gene. Deletions cut 0 bases from V and 4 bases from J, with 19 bases between. The CDR3 contains 17 residues. This chain's CDR3 is CASSLVGLGGAITEAFF. The CDR3, as DNA: TGCGCCAGCAGCTTGGTTGGCTTGGGGGGGGCGATCACTGAAGCTTTCTTT.

V gene TRBV11-1 combines with J gene TRBJ1-6, with D perhaps matching TRBD1 (5 bases). The V and J ends lost 3 bases and 10 bases respectively, with 10 bases between them. Per the germline V gene, CDR1 is SGHAT and CDR2 is FQDESV (reference sequence). CDR3 size: 13 residues. DNA of the CDR3: TGTGCCAGCAGCTTTCAGGGTGCGTCACCCCTCCACTTT. Translating gives CASSFQGASPLHF. Together with reference TRBV11-1 and TRBJ1-6, the CDR3 gives the full variable domain: EAEVAQSPRYKITEKSQAVAFWCDPISGHATLYWYRQILGQGPELLVQFQDESVVDDSQLPKDRFSAERLKGVDSTLKIQPAELGDSAMYLCASSFQGASPLHFGNGTRLTVT.

This clone is labeled as medium-sized. The gene calls are TRBV4-2 and TRBJ1-4; D is possibly TRBD1 (6 bases). This CDR3 contains 16 residues. V was pared by 2 bases and J by 4 bases, with 14 bases between. CDR1 and CDR2 from the germline V gene are LGHNA and YNFKEQ. CDR3 loop: CASSQNLQGNNEKLFF. CDR3 bases: TGTGCCAGCAGCCAAAACCTACAGGGAAATAATGAAAAACTGTTTTTT.

This chain connects TRBV5-1 to TRBJ2-1, with a tentative D call TRBD2 (5 bases). Trimming left V 0 bases short and J 9 bases short, with 7 bases between. This CDR3 region has 12 residues. Germline assignment: CDR1 SGHRS and CDR2 YFSETQ. CDR3 sequence reads: CASSLVRGEQFF. CDR3 in DNA: TGCGCCAGCAGCTTGGTACGGGGTGAGCAGTTCTTC.

There are a few counts of this clone. The V call is TRBV12-5, the J call TRBJ2-3; 10 positions agree with TRBD2. Germline CDR1 and CDR2: LGHNT and FRNRAP. This CDR3 region has 15 residues. V shed 3 bases, J shed 2 bases, and the junction held 2 bases outside the gene matches. CDR3 in DNA: TGTGCTAGTGGTTTAAGCGGGGGGGCCACAGATACGCAGTATTTT. Encoded protein: CASGLSGGATDTQYF.

The CDR3 bases are TGTGCCAGCAGCCCTCAGGGCGGCTATGGCTACACCTTC. Translated, it gives CASSPQGGYGYTF. The chain joins TRBV7-9 to TRBJ1-2; a possible D gene is TRBD1 (5 bases). Trimming removed 5 bases from V and 4 bases from J, with 11 bases in between. Germline assignment: CDR1 SEHNR and CDR2 FQNEAQ (reference sequence). The CDR3 length is 13 residues.

V gene TRBV4-2 combines with J gene TRBJ1-2, with D perhaps matching TRBD1 (6 bases). CDR3 length: 15 amino acids. Germline CDR1 LGHNA, CDR2 YNFKEQ. The germline V and J ends were trimmed by 4 bases and 8 bases, with 20 bases remaining between them. CDR3 sequence (DNA): TGTGCCAGCAGCCGAAGTTCGACGGAGGGGGGGGGCTACACCTTC. It specifies CASSRSSTEGGGYTF.

This clone was seen more than once but under ten times. The chain employs TRBV6-6 and TRBJ2-5, with 9 bases that match TRBD2. Germline CDR1 is MNHNY and CDR2 is SVGAGI (reference sequence). Trimming cost V 2 bases and J 4 bases; bases outside gene matches: 8. This CDR3 spans 16 amino acids. The CDR3 DNA follows: TGTGCCAGCAGTTACGACGCGGGAGGGCCTGGAGAGACCCAGTACTTC. This codes for CASSYDAGGPGETQYF.

The V call is TRBV2, the J call TRBJ2-1; 11 nucleotides agree with TRBD2. The CDR3 sequence is 15 residues long. The germline V gene has CDR1 SNHLY and CDR2 FYNNEI. V was pared by 4 bases and J by 4 bases, with 3 bases of the junction left unmatched. As DNA, the CDR3 is TGTGCCAGCAGTGCAGGGACTAGCGGTTACAATGAGCAGTTCTTC. It specifies CASSAGTSGYNEQFF.

The V call is TRBV11-2, the J call TRBJ1-4, with 8 nucleotides matching TRBD1. Losses at the gene ends were 5 bases for V and 7 bases for J; bases not matched to a gene: 9. Germline loops: CDR1 SGHAT, CDR2 FQNNGV. The length of the CDR3 is 15 residues. The CDR3 bases are TGTGCCAGCAGCCCCTCGACAGGGGATGGTGAAAAACTGTTTTTT. Residues: CASSPSTGDGEKLFF.

The chain is built from TRBV19 and TRBJ1-1, with 8 bases lining up with TRBD1. The CDR3 spans 14 residues. Germline V lookup: CDR1 LNHDA, CDR2 SQIVND (reference sequence). V trimming: 7 bases; J trimming: 5 bases; junction bases outside the gene matches: 9. The CDR3 reads CASKSQGDSTEAFF. The CDR3 DNA reads as TGTGCCAGTAAATCACAGGGGGACTCTACTGAAGCTTTCTTT.

The CDR3 DNA follows: TGTGCCAGCAGTGAGAGGGCTAGCGGAGTTAGCACAGATACGCAGTATTTT. Translating it yields CASSERASGVSTDTQYF. This rearrangement joins TRBV6-1 to TRBJ2-3, with TRBD2 identical over 7 bases. The CDR3 spans 17 residues. The trim removed 3 bases at V and 0 bases at J, leaving 9 bases unmatched. The germline gives CDR1 MNHNS, CDR2 SASEGT.

The V call is TRBV20-1, the J call TRBJ2-5; D not certain. Germline lookup yields CDR1 DFQATT and CDR2 SNEGSKA (reference sequence). V was shortened by 5 bases and J by 5 bases, with 9 bases between the two germline ends. The CDR3 has 11 amino acids. The CDR3 DNA sequence: TGCAGTGCTCTCGAGTTGGAGACCCAGTACTTC. This translates into CSALELETQYF.

The chain recombines TRBV2 with TRBJ1-5, with D possibly being TRBD1 (5 bases). The CDR3 has 15 residues. The V and J ends lost 6 bases and 2 bases respectively, with 14 bases between them. Germline V gene lookup returns CDR1 SNHLY and CDR2 FYNNEI. Here the CDR3 reads CASSQSGRGNQPQHF. The CDR3, as DNA: TGTGCCAGCAGCCAATCGGGCAGGGGCAATCAGCCCCAGCATTTT.

The J gene is TRBJ1-2, the V gene TRBV6-1; D remains unclear. This CDR3 comprises 15 residues. Germline lookup yields CDR1 MNHNS and CDR2 SASEGT. The V and J ends lost 1 base and 7 bases respectively, with 16 bases between them. The CDR3 loop reads CASSEVAVVVRGYTF. The CDR3 DNA is TGTGCCAGCAGTGAAGTTGCGGTGGTCGTTCGTGGCTACACCTTC.

V usage is TRBV19 and J usage is TRBJ2-2; the match to TRBD2 covers 7 bases. This CDR3 spans 14 amino acids. Germline lookup yields CDR1 LNHDA and CDR2 SQIVND (reference sequence). The V and J ends lost 4 bases and 7 bases, in that order; junction bases with no gene match: 6. As DNA, the CDR3 is TGTGCCAGTAGTAGCGGGAGACTTATCGGGGAGCTGTTTTTT. As protein: CASSSGRLIGELFF.